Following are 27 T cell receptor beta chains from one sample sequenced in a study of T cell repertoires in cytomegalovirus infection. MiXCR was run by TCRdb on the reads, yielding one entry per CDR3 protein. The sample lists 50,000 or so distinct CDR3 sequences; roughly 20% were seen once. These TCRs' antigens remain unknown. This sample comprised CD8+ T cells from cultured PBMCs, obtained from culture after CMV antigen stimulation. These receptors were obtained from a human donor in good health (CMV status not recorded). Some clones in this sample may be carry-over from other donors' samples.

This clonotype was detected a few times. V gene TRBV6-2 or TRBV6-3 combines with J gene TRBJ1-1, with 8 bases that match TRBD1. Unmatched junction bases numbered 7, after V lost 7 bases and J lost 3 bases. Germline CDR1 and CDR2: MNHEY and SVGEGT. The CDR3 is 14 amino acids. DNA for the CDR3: TGTGCCAGCAAAACCGGACAGGGTCACACTGAAGCTTTCTTT. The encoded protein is CASKTGQGHTEAFF.

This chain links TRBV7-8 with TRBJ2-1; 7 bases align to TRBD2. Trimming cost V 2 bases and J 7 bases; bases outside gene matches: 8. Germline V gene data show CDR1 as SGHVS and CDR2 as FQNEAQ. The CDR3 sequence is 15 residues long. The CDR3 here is CASSLLAGEGNEQFF. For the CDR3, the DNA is TGTGCCAGCAGCTTACTCGCGGGAGAAGGGAATGAGCAGTTCTTC.

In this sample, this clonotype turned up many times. CDR3 region: CASSLSGQGYNQPQHF. Written as DNA, the CDR3 is TGTGCCAGCAGTTTATCGGGACAGGGCTACAATCAGCCCCAGCATTTT. The chain uses TRBV28 and TRBJ1-5, with TRBD1 matching over 9 bases. The CDR3 has 16 residues. Trimming at V came to 1 base and at J to 3 bases, leaving 4 bases not matched to a gene. Germline CDR1 is MDHEN and CDR2 is SYDVKM.

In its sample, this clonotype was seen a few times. CDR3 in amino acids: CASNGVTNYGYTF. The DNA for the CDR3 is TGTGCCAGCAACGGGGTAACTAACTATGGCTACACCTTC. The chain links TRBV25-1 to TRBJ1-2; no firm D call. The germline V and J ends were trimmed by 7 bases and 0 bases, with 9 bases remaining between them. CDR3 length: 13 residues. CDR1 is MGHDK, CDR2 SYGVNS, per germline.

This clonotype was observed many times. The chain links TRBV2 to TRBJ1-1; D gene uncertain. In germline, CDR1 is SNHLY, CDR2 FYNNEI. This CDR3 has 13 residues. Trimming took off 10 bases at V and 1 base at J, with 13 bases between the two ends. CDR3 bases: TGTGCCAAAAGCGGTCACAGGAACACTGAAGCTTTCTTT. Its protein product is CAKSGHRNTEAFF.

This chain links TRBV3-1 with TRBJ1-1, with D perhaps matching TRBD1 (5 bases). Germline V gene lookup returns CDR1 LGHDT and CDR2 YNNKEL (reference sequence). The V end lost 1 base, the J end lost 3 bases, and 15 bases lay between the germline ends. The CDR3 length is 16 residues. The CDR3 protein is CASSQGSGNWYTEAFF. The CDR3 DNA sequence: TGTGCCAGCAGCCAAGGATCAGGGAACTGGTACACTGAAGCTTTCTTT.

The CDR3 DNA sequence: TGTGCCAGCAGCGTCCTGGGGGGGGGAACGAACACCGGGGAGCTGTTTTTT. Residues: CASSVLGGGTNTGELFF. The V gene is TRBV7-8, the J gene TRBJ2-2; 7 positions agree with TRBD2. This CDR3 comprises 17 residues. Germline V gene data show CDR1 as SGHVS and CDR2 as FQNEAQ. V gave up 5 bases and J gave up 0 bases; unmatched junction bases: 9.

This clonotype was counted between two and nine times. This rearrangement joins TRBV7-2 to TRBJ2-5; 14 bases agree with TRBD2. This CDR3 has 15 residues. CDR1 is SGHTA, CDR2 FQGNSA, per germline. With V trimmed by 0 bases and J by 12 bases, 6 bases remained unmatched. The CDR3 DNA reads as TGTGCCAGCAGCTTAGCCGGGACTAGCGGGAGAAGGGAGTACTTC. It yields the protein CASSLAGTSGRREYF.

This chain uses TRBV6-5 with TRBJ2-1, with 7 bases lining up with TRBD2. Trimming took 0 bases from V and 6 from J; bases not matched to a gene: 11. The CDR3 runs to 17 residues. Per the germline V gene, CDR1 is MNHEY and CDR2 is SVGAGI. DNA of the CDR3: TGTGCCAGCAGTTACTCGCTTCTAGCGGTGGGGGGCAATGAGCAGTTCTTC. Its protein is CASSYSLLAVGGNEQFF.

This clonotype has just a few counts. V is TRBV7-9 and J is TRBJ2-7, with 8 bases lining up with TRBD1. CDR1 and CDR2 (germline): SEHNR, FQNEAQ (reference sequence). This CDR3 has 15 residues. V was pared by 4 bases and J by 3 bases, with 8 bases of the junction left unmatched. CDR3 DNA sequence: TGTGCCAGCAGCTCTCTCCAACAGGGGGGCTACGAGCAGTACTTC. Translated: CASSSLQQGGYEQYF.

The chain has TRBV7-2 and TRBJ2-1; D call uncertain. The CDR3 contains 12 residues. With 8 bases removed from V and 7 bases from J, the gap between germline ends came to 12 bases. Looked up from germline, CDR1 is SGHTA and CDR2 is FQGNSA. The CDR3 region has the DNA TGTGCCAGCGCCTATTCAGGAAATGAGCAGTTCTTC. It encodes CASAYSGNEQFF. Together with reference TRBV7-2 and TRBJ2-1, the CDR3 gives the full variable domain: GAGVSQSPSNKVTEKGKDVELRCDPISGHTALYWYRQSLGQGLEFLIYFQGNSAPDKSGLPSDRFSAERTGGSVSTLTIQRTQQEDSAVYLCASAYSGNEQFFGPGTRLTVL.

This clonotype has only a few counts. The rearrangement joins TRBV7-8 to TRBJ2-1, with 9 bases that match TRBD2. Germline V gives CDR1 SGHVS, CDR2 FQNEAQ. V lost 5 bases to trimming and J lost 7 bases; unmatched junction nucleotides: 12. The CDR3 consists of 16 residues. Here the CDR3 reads CASSPLGYSGSNEQFF. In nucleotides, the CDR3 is TGTGCCAGCAGCCCCCTGGGGTATAGCGGGAGTAATGAGCAGTTCTTC.

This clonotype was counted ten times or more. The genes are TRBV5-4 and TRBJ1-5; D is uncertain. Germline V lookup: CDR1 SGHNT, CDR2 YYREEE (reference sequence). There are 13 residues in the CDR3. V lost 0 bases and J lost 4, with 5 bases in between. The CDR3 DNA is TGTGCCAGCAGCTTGGACCCTAATCAGCCCCAGCATTTT. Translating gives CASSLDPNQPQHF.

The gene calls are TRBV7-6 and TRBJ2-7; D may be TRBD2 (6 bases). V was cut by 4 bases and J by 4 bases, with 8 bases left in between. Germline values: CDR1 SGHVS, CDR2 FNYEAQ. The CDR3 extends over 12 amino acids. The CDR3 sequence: CASSSSAYEQYF. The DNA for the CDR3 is TGTGCCAGCAGCTCTAGCGCATACGAGCAGTACTTC.

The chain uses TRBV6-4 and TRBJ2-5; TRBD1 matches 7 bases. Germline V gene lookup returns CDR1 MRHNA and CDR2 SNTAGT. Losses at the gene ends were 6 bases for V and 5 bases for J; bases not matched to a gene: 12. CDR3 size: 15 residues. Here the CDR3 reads CASSRSPRQGETQYF. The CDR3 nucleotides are TGTGCCAGCAGCCGATCGCCTCGACAGGGCGAGACCCAGTACTTC.

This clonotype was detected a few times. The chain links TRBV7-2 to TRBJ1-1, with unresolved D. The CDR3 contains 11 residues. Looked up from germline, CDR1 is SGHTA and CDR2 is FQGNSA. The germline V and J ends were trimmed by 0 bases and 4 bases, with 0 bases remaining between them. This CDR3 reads CASSLATEAFF. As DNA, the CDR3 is TGTGCCAGCAGCTTAGCCACTGAAGCTTTCTTT.

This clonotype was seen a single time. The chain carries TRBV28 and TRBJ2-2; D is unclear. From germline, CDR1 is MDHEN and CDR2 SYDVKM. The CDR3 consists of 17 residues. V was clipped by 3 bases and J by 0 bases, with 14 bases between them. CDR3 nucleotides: TGTGCCAGCAGTTTGGGCAGTACACTACCGAACACCGGGGAGCTGTTTTTT. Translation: CASSLGSTLPNTGELFF.

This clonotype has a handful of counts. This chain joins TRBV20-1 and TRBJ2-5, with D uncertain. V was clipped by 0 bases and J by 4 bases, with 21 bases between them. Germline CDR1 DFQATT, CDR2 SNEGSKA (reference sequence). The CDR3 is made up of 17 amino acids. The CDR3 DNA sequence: TGCAGTGCTAGAGAAGGTTCCCGCTGGCAAATAGGAGAGACCCAGTACTTC. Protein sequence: CSAREGSRWQIGETQYF.

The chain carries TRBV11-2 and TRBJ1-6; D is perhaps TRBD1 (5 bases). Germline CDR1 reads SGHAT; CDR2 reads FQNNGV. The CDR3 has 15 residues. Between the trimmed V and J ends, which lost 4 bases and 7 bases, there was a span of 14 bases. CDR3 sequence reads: CASSSRRDPNSPLHF. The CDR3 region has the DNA TGTGCCAGCAGCTCGCGCCGGGACCCGAATTCACCCCTCCACTTT.

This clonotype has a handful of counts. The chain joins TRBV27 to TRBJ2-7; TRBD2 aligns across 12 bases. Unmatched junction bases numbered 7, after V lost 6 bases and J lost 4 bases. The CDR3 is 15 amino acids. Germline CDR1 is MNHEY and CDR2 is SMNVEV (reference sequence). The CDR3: CASSLTSGSSYEQYF. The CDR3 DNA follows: TGTGCCAGCAGCCTGACTAGCGGGAGTAGTTACGAGCAGTACTTC.

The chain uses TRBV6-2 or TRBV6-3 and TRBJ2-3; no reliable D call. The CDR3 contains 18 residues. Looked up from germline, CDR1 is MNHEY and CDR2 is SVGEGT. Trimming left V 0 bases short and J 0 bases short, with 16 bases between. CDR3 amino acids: CASSYSPDEDTSTDTQYF. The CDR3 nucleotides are TGTGCCAGCAGTTACTCCCCCGACGAGGATACTAGCACAGATACGCAGTATTTT.

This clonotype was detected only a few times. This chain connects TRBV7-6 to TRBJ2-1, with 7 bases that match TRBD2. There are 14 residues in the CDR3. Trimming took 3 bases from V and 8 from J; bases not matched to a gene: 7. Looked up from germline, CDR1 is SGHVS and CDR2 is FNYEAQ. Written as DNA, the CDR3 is TGTGCCAGCAGCTTTGGGGGGGGGAGTGATGAGCAGTTCTTC. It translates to CASSFGGGSDEQFF.

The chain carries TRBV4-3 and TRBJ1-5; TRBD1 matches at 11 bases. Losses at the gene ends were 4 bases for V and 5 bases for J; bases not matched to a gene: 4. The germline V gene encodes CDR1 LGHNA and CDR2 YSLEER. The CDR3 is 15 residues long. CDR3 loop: CASSPGTGGDQPQHF. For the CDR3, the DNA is TGCGCCAGCAGCCCGGGGACAGGGGGGGATCAGCCCCAGCATTTT.

The CDR3 bases are TGTGCCAGCAGCTTAGGGGGCGCGGGCACTGAAGCTTTCTTT. Translation: CASSLGGAGTEAFF. The rearrangement joins TRBV7-4 to TRBJ1-1, with D perhaps TRBD1 (5 bases). V lost 1 base and J 4 bases, leaving 10 bases between the germline ends. This CDR3 has 14 amino acids. Germline values: CDR1 SGHVT, CDR2 SQSDAQ.

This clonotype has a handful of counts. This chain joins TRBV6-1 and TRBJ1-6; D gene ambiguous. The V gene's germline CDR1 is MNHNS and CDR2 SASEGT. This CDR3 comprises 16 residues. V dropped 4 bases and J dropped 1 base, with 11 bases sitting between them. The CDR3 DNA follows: TGTGCCAGCAGTGTATGGGTGGAATCCTATAATTCACCCCTCCACTTT. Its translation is CASSVWVESYNSPLHF.

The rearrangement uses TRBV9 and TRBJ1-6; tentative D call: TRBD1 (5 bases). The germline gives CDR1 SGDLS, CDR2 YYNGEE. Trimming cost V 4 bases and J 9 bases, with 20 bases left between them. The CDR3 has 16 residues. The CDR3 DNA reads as TGTGCCAGCAGCTCTCCTCCGCAGGGCCTCGGTTCACCCCTCCACTTT. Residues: CASSSPPQGLGSPLHF.

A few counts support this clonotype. This chain's CDR3 is CASSYGQGATNEKLFF. CDR3 DNA sequence: TGTGCCAGCAGCTACGGACAGGGCGCAACTAATGAAAAACTGTTTTTT. V gene TRBV7-2 combines with J gene TRBJ1-4, with 8 bases that match TRBD1. V gave up 4 bases and J gave up 0 bases; unmatched junction bases: 4. Germline CDR1 SGHTA, CDR2 FQGNSA. The CDR3 extends over 16 amino acids.